This T cell receptor (beta chain) comes out of a study of cytomegalovirus exposure and HLA in healthy donors (dated by TCRdb to between 2016 and 2019). Turning to the overall study: An earlier analysis of several hundred of the donors reported about 290 Gb of sequence data and roughly 100 million unique TCR beta sequences from about 179 million T cells. All discovery cohort repertoires had been generated using a single sequencing platform. The later analysis used no new phenotypic data to find candidate immune exposures, relying instead on TCR beta sequences and their occurrence across donors. Of the 350 to 400 genotyped donors, roughly 80% fell in the genetic ancestry cluster associated with self-reported Caucasian donors. Class I and class II HLA loci were covered by the typing at four-digit resolution. The study was designed to test whether signatures of past pathogen exposure could be identified by cataloging public T cell receptors. Roughly 5 DR-DQ haplotypes were handled as single units for association and clustering because linkage in the cohort was strong. The study profiled the T cell repertoires of about 720 subjects by immunosequencing and related them to cytomegalovirus serostatus. A later genetic analysis used genome-wide SNP genotypes for about 65% of the roughly 670 donors, treating that subset as a discovery cohort. An earlier analysis of 500 to 650 of the donors applied high-throughput TCR beta sequencing to assess whether each TCR beta V gene segment acted as functional or pseudogenic. A later analysis re-examined previously published TCR beta repertoires from 500 to 700 donors and added high-resolution HLA genotyping to investigate patterns of TCR occurrence. Approximately 300 gigabases of sequencing data and about 92 million unique TCR sequences made up an early release that covered under 750 HLA-typed donors. In addition to the first cohort of 650 to 800 subjects, a separate validation cohort of approximately 120 different subjects was used. High-throughput TCR immunosequencing, statistical association of individual TCRs with disease status, and machine learning were combined to predict cytomegalovirus infection status. Among about 400 genotyped donors of the cohort, an average of approximately 240,000 unique TCR beta nucleotide sequences was sequenced per donor, of which about 19% were non-productive. Typing coverage differed by locus: A, B, C, DRB1 and DQB1 were typed in about 629-640 donors, DQA1 in approximately 520, DPA1 in approximately 600, and DPB1 in just under 480. Alongside the repertoire data, information on donor age, sex, ethnicity and CMV serostatus was compiled. Study-wide conclusions, independent of this receptor: This cohort had only TCR beta chains sequenced, and the lack of alpha or paired-chain data limited which features could be detected. In an earlier analysis of a few hundred of the donors, most TCR beta V segments were observed in productive rearrangements about 90% or about 30% of the time, broadly matching IMGT annotations. V-gene and J-gene trimming of TCR beta chains was associated with a missense DCLRE1C variant in a later genetic analysis, and the association was replicated in an independent cohort. Because counts were too low, roughly 17 rarely observed V segments, including chromosome 9 orphons, were left out of the earlier analysis of roughly 600 of the donors. Across donors, most TCR sequences were observed very rarely, whereas some public TCRs were present in many individuals. A total of some 180 TCR beta chains were listed by the study as associated with cytomegalovirus. The authors suggested that the approach could potentially be generalized to other disease states and immunological phenotypes. Roughly uniform sequencing depth across donors was assumed in presence/absence analyses, although this assumption may not hold. A further reported finding was that TCR beta sequences accurately predicted the HLA-A and HLA-B alleles for most subjects in the first cohort. Because some donors lacked HLA typing at each locus, the association tests relied only on the typed subset. In a later analysis, HLA-associated TCR beta chains were found to be more clonally expanded and to have lower generation probabilities than equally common non-associated chains. In a later analysis, several top co-occurrence clusters were reported to appear linked to parvovirus B19, influenza, CMV and Epstein-Barr virus. In vitro tests confirmed that a few of the cytomegalovirus-associated TCR beta chains recognize cytomegalovirus antigens. When HLA alleles, especially DR and DQ, strongly co-occurred, attributing TCR associations to individual alleles was difficult. In a later analysis, 16,951 TCR beta sequences were associated with specific HLA alleles at a false discovery rate of 0.05. Linkage disequilibrium might explain the correlated functional status among segregating V segments, but an unknown experimental factor could not be ruled out. The classifier was reported to diagnose cytomegalovirus status with high specificity and sensitivity in both the original cohort and the validation cohort. In a later analysis, TCR association rates were found to vary across HLA loci, with the most associated TCRs seen for DRB1 alleles and the fewest for HLA-C alleles. Immune exposure information for the cohort was limited to CMV serostatus. A cluster of highly shared sequence variants was judged likely to be a technical artifact of the sequencing pipeline. In a later analysis, most CMV-associated TCR beta chains were found to appear HLA-restricted, with HLA associations seemingly driven largely by CMV exposure. A later genetic analysis reported fewer N-insertions in productive TCRs among donors in an Asian-associated ancestry cluster than the roughly 720-donor mean. Because the 87-base-pair reads could not distinguish some IMGT-functional V segments, including TRBV6-2 and TRBV6-3, those segments were excluded.

Comments on this clone: Its binding antigen is unknown. No quality values exist for individual bases; no much larger clone is one base distant. The same CDR3 arises from other DNA sequences in this sample as well.

Library generation was performed with the immunoSEQ multiplex PCR assay. For the multiplex PCR, a mixture combining 60 forward primers for TCR Vbeta segments and 13 reverse primers for TCR Jbeta segments was used. A multiplex PCR assay on genomic DNA amplified the CDR3 region of rearranged TCR beta genes. On the Illumina HiSeq System, the amplified TCR beta libraries were sequenced as 87-base-pair reads. Under the source paper's analysis protocol: Across the 500 to 700 repertoires, a later analysis counted 75 million to 90 million unique TCR beta chains, roughly 11 million of which were shared by at least two donors. Raw reads were error-corrected and collapsed into unique sequences with a nearest-neighbor algorithm that merged closely related sequences to remove PCR and sequencing errors. CDR3 sequences were aligned to IMGT reference sequences to assign V, D and J gene segments. For a sequence to be retained, a match of at least six nucleotides to both a V gene segment and a J gene segment was required. A rearrangement counted as productive if the CDR3 had no stop codons and remained in frame with V and J, and every other rearrangement counted as non-productive. Following IMGT convention, CDR3 was defined as the stretch from the second conserved V-encoded cysteine up to the conserved J-encoded phenylalanine. Sequences without an unambiguous match to a single V gene segment were excluded from the earlier analysis of over 500 of the donors. In an earlier analysis of 587 of the donors, V segments were called functional above 56.7% productive rearrangements and were called segregating when the between-donor standard deviation exceeded 5%. A statistical classification framework was built for diagnosing cytomegalovirus status from the catalog of TCR beta chain sequences. In a later analysis, V and J genes were assigned by comparing TCR nucleotide sequences against IMGT/GENE-DB human TR gene sequences. A later analysis assigned CDR3 sequences and most-parsimonious VDJ recombination scenarios with the TCRdist pipeline. In a later analysis, each TCR beta chain was defined by its CDR3 amino acid sequence together with its V-gene family, and reads lacking a unique V-gene family were excluded. As a way to deal with suspected cross-contamination and a sequencing artifact, a later analysis dropped under 600 nucleotide sequences that were highly shared and had low generation probability. For each public chain, a later analysis derived a clonal expansion index from normalized ranks of inferred template counts within each repertoire. Generation probabilities in a later analysis came from a VDJ recombination model fitted to out-of-frame rearrangements, and those results were checked against IGoR. In a later analysis, TCR-TCR, TCR-HLA and TCR-CMV co-occurrence was scored with hypergeometric tests, and a repertoire-size bias correction was applied to TCR pairs. False discovery rates were estimated in a later analysis by permuting HLA or CMV assignments 20 times. In a later analysis, co-occurring TCRs were grouped using DBSCAN, and TCRdist sequence similarity was added for clustering within HLA-allele-positive subsets. For co-occurrence clustering, repertoires with fewer than 30,000 or more than 120,000 public chains were excluded, along with four or five repertoires with anomalous nucleotide sharing. TCRdb obtained this table from immuneACCESS and retained in-frame rearrangements with V and J assigned. These tables miss some clones; where compared with another copy, unresolved V genes account for less than half of the shortfall, and the remainder is unexplained. V and J calls and clone size are copied from that table; D and trimming were computed from the DNA. This sample gives 150,000 to 200,000 clones in total; about three quarters of them show up just once. Around 2.1% of the sample is taken by the ten largest.

The CDR3 runs 12 residues from the cysteine to the phenylalanine. The CDR3 DNA has 36 bases and is translated from base 1. The germline V gene specifies SGHRS as CDR1 and YFSETQ as CDR2. V loses 4 bases, J loses 1 base, and the germline ends lie 5 bases apart. The cohort was made up of approximately 700 healthy bone marrow donors. At the time of sampling, every cohort member was nominally healthy, though immune exposures that went unrecorded were likely present. The donor tested CMV seronegative and was one of the 352 seronegative cohort members. Every donor gave a peripheral blood sample, and the peripheral blood mononuclear cells from that sample were used for TCR beta sequencing. Genomic DNA extraction from the blood cell samples was performed with the Qiagen DNeasy Blood Extraction Kit.

The clonotype comes from a female donor in good health and CMV-seronegative. The V and J genes are TRBV5-1 and TRBJ2-5; the D gene is not confidently resolved. Material for sequencing was PBMCs. The CDR3 region: CASSLLQETQYF. The bases are TGCGCCAGCAGCCTACTCCAAGAGACCCAGTACTTC.